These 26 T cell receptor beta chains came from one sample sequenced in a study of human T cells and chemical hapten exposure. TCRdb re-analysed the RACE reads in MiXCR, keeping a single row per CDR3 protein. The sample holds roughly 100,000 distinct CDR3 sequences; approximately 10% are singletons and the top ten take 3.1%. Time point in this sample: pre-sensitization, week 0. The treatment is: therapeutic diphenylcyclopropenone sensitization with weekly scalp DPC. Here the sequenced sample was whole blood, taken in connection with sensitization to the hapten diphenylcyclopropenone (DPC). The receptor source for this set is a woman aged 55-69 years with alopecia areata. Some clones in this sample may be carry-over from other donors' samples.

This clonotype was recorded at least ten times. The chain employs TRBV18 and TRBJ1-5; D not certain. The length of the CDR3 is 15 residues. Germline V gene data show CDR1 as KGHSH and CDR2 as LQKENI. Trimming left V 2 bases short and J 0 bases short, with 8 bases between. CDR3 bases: TGTGCCAGCTCACCAACGGCAGCTAGCAATCAGCCCCAGCATTTT. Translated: CASSPTAASNQPQHF.

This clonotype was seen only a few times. In DNA, the CDR3 is TGTGCCAGCAGCCACTCTGCAACAGGGGACGACTATGGCTACACCTTC. Translation: CASSHSATGDDYGYTF. The chain joins TRBV14 to TRBJ1-2; 7 bases match TRBD1. Germline values: CDR1 SGHDN, CDR2 FVKESK. CDR3 length equals 16 residues. V shed 3 bases, J shed 3 bases, and the junction held 10 bases outside the gene matches.

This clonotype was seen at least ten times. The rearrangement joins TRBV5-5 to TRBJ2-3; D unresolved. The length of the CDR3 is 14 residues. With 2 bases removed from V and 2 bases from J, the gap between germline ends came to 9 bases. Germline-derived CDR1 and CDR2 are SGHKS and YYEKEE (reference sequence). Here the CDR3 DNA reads TGTGCCAGCAGCTTCTGGGATTTCACAGATACGCAGTATTTT. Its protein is CASSFWDFTDTQYF. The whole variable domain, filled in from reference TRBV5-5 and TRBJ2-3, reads DAGVTQSPTHLIKTRGQQVTLRCSPISGHKSVSWYQQVLGQGPQFIFQYYEKEERGRGNFPDRFSARQFPNYSSELNVNALLLGDSALYLCASSFWDFTDTQYFGPGTRLTVL.

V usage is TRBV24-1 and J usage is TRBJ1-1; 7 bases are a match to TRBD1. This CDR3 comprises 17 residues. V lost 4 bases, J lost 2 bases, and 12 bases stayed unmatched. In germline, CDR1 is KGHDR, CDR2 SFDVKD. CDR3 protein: CATSDYAMTGPNTEAFF. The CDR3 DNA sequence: TGTGCCACCAGTGACTACGCTATGACAGGGCCCAACACTGAAGCTTTCTTT.

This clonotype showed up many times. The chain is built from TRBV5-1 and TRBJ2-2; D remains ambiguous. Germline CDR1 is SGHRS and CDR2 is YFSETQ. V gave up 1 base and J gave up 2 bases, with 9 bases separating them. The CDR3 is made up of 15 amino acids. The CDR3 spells CASSLMALNTGELFF. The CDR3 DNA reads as TGCGCCAGCAGCTTGATGGCTTTAAACACCGGGGAGCTGTTTTTT. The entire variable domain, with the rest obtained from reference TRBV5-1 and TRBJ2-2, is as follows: KAGVTQTPRYLIKTRGQQVTLSCSPISGHRSVSWYQQTPGQGLQFLFEYFSETQRNKGNFPGRFSGRQFSNSRSEMNVSTLELGDSALYLCASSLMALNTGELFFGEGSRLTVL.

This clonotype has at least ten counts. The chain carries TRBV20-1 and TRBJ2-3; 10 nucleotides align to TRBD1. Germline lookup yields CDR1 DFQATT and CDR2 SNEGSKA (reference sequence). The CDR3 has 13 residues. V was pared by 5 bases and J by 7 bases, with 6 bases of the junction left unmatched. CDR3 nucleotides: TGCAGTGCTGGGGGACAGGGGTGGAATACGCAGTATTTT. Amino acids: CSAGGQGWNTQYF.

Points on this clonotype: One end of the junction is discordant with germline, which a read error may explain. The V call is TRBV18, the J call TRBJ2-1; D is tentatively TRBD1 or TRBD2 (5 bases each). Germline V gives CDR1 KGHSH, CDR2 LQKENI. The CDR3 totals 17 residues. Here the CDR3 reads CASSPRWDGSSYIEQFF. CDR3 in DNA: TGTGCCAGCTCACCGCGATGGGACGGTAGCTCCTACATTGAGCAGTTCTTC.

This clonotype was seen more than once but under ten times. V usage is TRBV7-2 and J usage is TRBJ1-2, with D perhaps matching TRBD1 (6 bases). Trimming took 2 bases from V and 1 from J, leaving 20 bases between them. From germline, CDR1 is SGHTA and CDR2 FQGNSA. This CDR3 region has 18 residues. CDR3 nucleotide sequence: TGTGCCAGCAGCTTAATGGGGGCAGCACCACCACATAACTATGGCTACACCTTC. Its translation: CASSLMGAAPPHNYGYTF. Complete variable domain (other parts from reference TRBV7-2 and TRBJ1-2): GAGVSQSPSNKVTEKGKDVELRCDPISGHTALYWYRQSLGQGLEFLIYFQGNSAPDKSGLPSDRFSAERTGGSVSTLTIQRTQQEDSAVYLCASSLMGAAPPHNYGYTFGSGTRLTVV.

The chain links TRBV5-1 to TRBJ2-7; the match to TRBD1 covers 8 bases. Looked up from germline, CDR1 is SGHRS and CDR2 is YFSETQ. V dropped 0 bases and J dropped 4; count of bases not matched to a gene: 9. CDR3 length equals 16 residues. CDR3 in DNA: TGCGCCAGCAGCTTGGGCACAGGGGGTCTCCTGTACGAGCAGTACTTC. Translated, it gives CASSLGTGGLLYEQYF.

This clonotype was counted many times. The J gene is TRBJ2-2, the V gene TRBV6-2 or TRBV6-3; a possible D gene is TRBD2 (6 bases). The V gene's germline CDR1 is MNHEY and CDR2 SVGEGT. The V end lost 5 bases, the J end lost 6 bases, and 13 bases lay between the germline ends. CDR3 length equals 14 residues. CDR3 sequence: CASSPRLVPGELFF. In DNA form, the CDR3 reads TGTGCCAGCAGTCCCCGACTAGTCCCCGGGGAGCTGTTTTTT.

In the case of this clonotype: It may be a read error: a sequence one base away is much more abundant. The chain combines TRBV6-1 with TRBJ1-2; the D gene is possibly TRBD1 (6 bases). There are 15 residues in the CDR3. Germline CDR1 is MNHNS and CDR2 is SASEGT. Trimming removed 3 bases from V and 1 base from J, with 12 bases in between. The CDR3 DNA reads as TGTGCCAGCAGTGAGTGGACAGCGCATAACTATGGCTACACCTTC. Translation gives CASSEWTAHNYGYTF.

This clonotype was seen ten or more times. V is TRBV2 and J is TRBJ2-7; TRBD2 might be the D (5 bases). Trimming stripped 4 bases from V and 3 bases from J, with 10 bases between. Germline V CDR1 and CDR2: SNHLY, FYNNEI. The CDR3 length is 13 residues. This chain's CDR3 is CASSGGLNYEQYF. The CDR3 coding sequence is TGTGCCAGCAGTGGAGGACTCAACTACGAGCAGTACTTC.

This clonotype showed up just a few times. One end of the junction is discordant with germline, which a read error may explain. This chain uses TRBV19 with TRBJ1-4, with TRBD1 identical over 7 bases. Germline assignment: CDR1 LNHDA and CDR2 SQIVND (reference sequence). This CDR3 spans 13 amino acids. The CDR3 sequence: CASSTSSTGTAYF. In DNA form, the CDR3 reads TGTGCCAGTAGTACATCATCAACCGGGACAGCCTATTTT.

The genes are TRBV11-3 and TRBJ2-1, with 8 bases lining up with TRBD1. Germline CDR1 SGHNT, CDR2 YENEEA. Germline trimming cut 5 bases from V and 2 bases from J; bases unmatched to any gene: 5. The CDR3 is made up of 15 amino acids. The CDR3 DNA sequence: TGTGCCAGCAGCGCAACAGGGGGTGCCTACAATGAGCAGTTCTTC. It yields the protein CASSATGGAYNEQFF.

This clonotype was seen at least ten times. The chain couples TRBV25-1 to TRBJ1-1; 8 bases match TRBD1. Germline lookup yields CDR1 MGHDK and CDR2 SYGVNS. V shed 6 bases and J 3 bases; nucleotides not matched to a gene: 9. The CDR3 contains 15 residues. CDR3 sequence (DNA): TGTGCCAGCAGCGACAAAGGACAGGGAGACACTGAAGCTTTCTTT. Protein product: CASSDKGQGDTEAFF.

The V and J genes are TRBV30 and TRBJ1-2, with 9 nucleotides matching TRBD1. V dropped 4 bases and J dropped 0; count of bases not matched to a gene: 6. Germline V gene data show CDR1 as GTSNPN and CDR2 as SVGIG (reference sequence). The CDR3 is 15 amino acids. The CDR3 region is CAWTPGTGTNYGYTF. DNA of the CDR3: TGTGCCTGGACCCCCGGGACAGGGACTAACTATGGCTACACCTTC. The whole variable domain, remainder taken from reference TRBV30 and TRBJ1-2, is SQTIHQWPATLVQPVGSPLSLECTVEGTSNPNLYWYRQAAGRGLQLLFYSVGIGQISSEVPQNLSASRPQDRQFILSSKKLLLSDSGFYLCAWTPGTGTNYGYTFGSGTRLTVV.

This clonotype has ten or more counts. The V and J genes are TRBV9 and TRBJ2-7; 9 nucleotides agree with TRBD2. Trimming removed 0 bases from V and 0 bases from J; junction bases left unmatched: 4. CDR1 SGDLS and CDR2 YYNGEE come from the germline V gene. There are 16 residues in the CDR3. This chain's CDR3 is CASSVGGSGGSYEQYF. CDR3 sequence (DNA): TGTGCCAGCAGCGTAGGGGGTAGCGGGGGCTCCTACGAGCAGTACTTC.

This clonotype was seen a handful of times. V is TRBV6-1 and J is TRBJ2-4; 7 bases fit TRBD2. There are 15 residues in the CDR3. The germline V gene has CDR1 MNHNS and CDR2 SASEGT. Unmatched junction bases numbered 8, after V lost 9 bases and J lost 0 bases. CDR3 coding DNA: TGTGCCAGTAAGCTAGCGGTTCTAGCCAAAAACATTCAGTACTTC. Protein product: CASKLAVLAKNIQYF.

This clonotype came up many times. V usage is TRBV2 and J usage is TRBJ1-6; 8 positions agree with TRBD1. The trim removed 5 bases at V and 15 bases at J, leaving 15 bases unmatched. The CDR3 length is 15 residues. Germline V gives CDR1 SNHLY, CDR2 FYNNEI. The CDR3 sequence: CASSPRGTGPWGLHF. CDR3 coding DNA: TGTGCCAGCAGTCCCCGGGGGACAGGCCCGTGGGGCCTCCACTTT.

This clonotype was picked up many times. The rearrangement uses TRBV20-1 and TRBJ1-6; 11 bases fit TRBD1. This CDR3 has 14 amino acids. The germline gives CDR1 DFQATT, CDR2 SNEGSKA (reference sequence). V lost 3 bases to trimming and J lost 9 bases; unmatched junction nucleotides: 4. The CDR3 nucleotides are TGCAGTGCTAGCCGGACAGGGGGCTTTTCACCCCTCCACTTT. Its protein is CSASRTGGFSPLHF.

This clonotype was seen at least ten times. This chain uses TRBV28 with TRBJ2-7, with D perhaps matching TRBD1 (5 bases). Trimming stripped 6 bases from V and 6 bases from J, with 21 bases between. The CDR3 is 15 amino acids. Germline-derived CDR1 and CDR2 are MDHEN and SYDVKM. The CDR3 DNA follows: TGTGCCAGCAGCGACCTGGGGCAGGGTACTGGCGAGCAGTACTTC. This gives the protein CASSDLGQGTGEQYF. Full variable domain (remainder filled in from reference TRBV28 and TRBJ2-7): DVKVTQSSRYLVKRTGEKVFLECVQDMDHENMFWYRQDPGLGLRLIYFSYDVKMKEKGDIPEGYSVSREKKERFSLILESASTNQTSMYLCASSDLGQGTGEQYFGPGTRLTVT.

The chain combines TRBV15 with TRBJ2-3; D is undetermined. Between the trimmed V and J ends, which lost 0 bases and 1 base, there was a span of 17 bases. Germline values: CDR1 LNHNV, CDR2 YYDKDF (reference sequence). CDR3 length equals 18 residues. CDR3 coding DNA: TGTGCCACCAGCAGAGATGGGTTTGGGCACAGACGCACAGATACGCAGTATTTT. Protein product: CATSRDGFGHRRTDTQYF.

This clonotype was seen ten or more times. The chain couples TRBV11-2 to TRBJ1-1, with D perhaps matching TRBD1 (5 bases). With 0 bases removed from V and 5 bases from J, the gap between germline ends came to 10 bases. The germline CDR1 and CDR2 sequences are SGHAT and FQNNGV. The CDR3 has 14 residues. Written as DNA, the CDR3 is TGTGCCAGCAGCTTAGAGAGGGGCTTTACTGAAGCTTTCTTT. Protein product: CASSLERGFTEAFF.

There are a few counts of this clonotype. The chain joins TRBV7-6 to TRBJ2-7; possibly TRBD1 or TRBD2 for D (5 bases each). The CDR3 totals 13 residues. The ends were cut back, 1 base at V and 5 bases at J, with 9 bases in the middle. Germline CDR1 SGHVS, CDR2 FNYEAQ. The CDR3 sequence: CASSLGDGNEQYF. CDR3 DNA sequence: TGTGCCAGCAGCTTAGGGGACGGTAACGAGCAGTACTTC.

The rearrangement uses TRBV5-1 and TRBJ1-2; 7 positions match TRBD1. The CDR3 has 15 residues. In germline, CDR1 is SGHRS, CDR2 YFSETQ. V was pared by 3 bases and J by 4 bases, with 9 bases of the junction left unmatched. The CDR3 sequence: CASSSDREVTYGYTF. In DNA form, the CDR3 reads TGCGCCAGCAGCTCCGACAGGGAGGTGACCTATGGCTACACCTTC.

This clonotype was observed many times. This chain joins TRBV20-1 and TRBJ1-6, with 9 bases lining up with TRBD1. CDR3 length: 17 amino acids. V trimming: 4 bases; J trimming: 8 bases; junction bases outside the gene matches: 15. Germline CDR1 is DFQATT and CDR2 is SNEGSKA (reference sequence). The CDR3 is CSAIPGQGISIYSPLHF. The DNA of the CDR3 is TGCAGTGCTATACCGGGACAGGGAATAAGTATCTATTCACCCCTCCACTTT.